The clone carrying this TCR beta chain was seen at least ten times. Its matching antigen is unknown. The entry originates in a study of neurological immune-mediated disorders. Study-wide points: The absence of any CDR3 amino acid sequence shared by expanded clones across subjects suggests that repertoires were private in all groups. HTLV-1-associated myelopathy had the most TCR clonal expansion, whereas multiple sclerosis had the least (lower than in healthy controls).

Time point: longitudinal time-point 1 (baseline). The unsorted libraries were generated from a total of 2 million PBMCs, which had been stored in RNAlater at -80 C. The cDNA came from 5'RACE, which used 10-nucleotide random UMIs. Each CDR3 protein gets one entry after TCRdb re-called the 5' RACE reads with MiXCR. The sample records around 71,000 distinct CDR3 sequences, roughly 13% being singletons. The CDR3 sequence is 15 residues long. Germline values: CDR1 DFQATT, CDR2 SNEGSKA (reference sequence). The ends lost 4 bases at V and 4 bases at J; junction bases unmatched: 7. The sequence came from a female donor with HTLV-1-associated myelopathy (HAM/TSP). The rearrangement links TRBV20-1 to TRBJ2-1, with 10 positions matching TRBD1. The specimen sequenced was PBMCs. DNA for the CDR3: TGCAGTGCTAATGACAGGGGGCACATATACAATGAGCAGTTCTTC. Amino acid sequence: CSANDRGHIYNEQFF.